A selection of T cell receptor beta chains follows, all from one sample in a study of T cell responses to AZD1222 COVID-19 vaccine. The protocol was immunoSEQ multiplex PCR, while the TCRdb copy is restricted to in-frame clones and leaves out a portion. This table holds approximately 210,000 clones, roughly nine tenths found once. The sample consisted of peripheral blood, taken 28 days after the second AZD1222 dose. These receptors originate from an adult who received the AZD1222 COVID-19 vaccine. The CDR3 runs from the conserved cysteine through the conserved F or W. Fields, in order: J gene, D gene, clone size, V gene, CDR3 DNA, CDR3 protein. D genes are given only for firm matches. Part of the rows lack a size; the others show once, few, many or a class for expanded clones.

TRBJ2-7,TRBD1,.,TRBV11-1,TGTGCCAGCAGCTCCGATCACAGGGGGAGCTCCTACGAGCAGTACTTC,CASSSDHRGSSYEQYF
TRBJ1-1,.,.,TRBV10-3,TGTGCCATCAGTGAATCAGAGAACACTGAAGCTTTCTTT,CAISESENTEAFF
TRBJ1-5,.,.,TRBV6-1,TGTGCCAGCAGTGAAGCTGTTGGGGGGAATCAGCCCCAGCATTTT,CASSEAVGGNQPQHF
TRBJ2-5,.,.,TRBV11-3,TGTGCCAGCAGCTTTACCGCGATGGGGGGCGGTGGGACCCAGTACTTC,CASSFTAMGGGGTQYF
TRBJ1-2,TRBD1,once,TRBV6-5,TGTGCCAGCAGCCCCGGGACAGCTATTTATGGCTACACCTTC,CASSPGTAIYGYTF
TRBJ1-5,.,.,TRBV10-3,TGTGCCATCAGTGAGAGTGGGGGAAGCAATCAGCCCCAGCATTTT,CAISESGGSNQPQHF
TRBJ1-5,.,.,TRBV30,TGTGCCTGGAGTGCGGGACACAATCAGCCCCAGCATTTT,CAWSAGHNQPQHF
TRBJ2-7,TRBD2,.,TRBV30,TGTGCCTGGAGTCGAACTAGGACTAGCGGGAGCTCCTACGAGCAGTACTTC,CAWSRTRTSGSSYEQYF
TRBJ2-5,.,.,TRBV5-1,TGCGCCAGCAGCTTGGTTCCGGAGGGGCGCGAGACCCAGTACTTC,CASSLVPEGRETQYF
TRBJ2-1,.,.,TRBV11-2,TGTGCCAGCAGATTTCGAGCGGCCTTTCTCGATGAGCAGTTCTTC,CASRFRAAFLDEQFF
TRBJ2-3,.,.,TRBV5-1,TGCGCCAGCTCCCCCCAGGGAACAGATACGCAGTATTTT,CASSPQGTDTQYF
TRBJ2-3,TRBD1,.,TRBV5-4,TGTGCCAGCAGCACACCGGGACAGGTTAGGACAGATACGCAGTATTTT,CASSTPGQVRTDTQYF
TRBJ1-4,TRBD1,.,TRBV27,TGTGCCAGCAGTTTATCGTTGACAGGGCGGAGAAATGAAAAACTGTTTTTT,CASSLSLTGRRNEKLFF
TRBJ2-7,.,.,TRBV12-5,TGTGCTAGTGGTTTGGTATGCGCCGAGCAGTACTTC,CASGLVCAEQYF
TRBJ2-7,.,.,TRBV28,TGTGCCAGCGCTTCGCAGGGTAATCGGTACTTC,CASASQGNRYF
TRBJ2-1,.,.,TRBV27,TGTGCCAGCAGTTTATTGTTGGGGGCCCGGGGCTCCTACAATGAGCAGTTCTTC,CASSLLLGARGSYNEQFF
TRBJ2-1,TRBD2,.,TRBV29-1,TGCAGCGTTCTGGGGGATAGCGGGAGTTCCGGCTCCTACAATGAGCAGTTCTTC,CSVLGDSGSSGSYNEQFF
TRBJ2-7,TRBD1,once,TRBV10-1,TGCGCCAGCAGTGGGACAGGGTTAGGAATCCACGAGCAGTACTTC,CASSGTGLGIHEQYF
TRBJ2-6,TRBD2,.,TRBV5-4,TGTGCCAGCAGGGCGGGACTAGCGGGACCTCCTGGGGCCAACGTCCTGACTTTC,CASRAGLAGPPGANVLTF
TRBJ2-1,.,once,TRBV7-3,TGTGCCAGCAGCCCAGGCGGACCACCCAGCTTGGAGCAGTTCTTC,CASSPGGPPSLEQFF